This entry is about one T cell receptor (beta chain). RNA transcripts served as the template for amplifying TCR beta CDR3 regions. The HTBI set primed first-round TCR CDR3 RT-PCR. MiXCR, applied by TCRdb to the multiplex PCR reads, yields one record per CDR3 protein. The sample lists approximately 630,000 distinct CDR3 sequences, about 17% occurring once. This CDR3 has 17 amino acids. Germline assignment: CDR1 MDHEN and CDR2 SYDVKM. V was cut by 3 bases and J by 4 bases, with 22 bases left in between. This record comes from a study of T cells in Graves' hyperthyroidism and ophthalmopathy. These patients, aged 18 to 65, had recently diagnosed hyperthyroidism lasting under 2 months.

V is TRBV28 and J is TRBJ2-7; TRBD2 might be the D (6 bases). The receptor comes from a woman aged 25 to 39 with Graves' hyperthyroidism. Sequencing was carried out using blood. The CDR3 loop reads CASSFPLPGRALYEQYF. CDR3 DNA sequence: TGTGCCAGCAGTTTCCCTCTCCCCGGGAGAGCTTTGTACGAGCAGTACTTC.